Below are 8 T cell receptor beta chains sequenced from a single sample in a study of T cells after yellow fever vaccination (dated by TCRdb to between 2018 and 2021). The treatment or condition label here, explained by the study, means: live attenuated yellow fever vaccine strain. The library was produced with 5' RACE. Sequencing was carried out with an Illumina HiSeq 2500. Clones were called with MiXCR by TCRdb after fastp trimmed the public reads at Q25, and only in-frame beta chains were retained. Each record represents a unique CDR3 protein, reported with the most common genes and DNA among its rows. Present in this sample are 610,000 or so distinct CDR3 sequences, roughly an eighth of which were seen just once. Just under 15% of the sample comes from the top ten. The input for sequencing was PBMCs, taken on the day of the yellow fever booster vaccination. These receptor sequences come from a man aged 25 to 45 who received the YFV17D yellow fever vaccine.

The chain carries TRBV6-6 and TRBJ2-1, with D perhaps TRBD2 (5 bases). From germline, CDR1 is MNHNY and CDR2 SVGAGI (reference sequence). Trimming took 0 bases from V and 14 from J, leaving 11 bases between them. CDR3 length equals 12 residues. The CDR3 coding sequence is TGTGCCAGCAGTTACTCACTAGGTAGCGAGTTCTTC. Translation gives CASSYSLGSEFF.

This clonotype was seen only a few times. The chain recombines TRBV18 with TRBJ2-1; 10 bases map to TRBD2. This CDR3 is 17 amino acids long. Germline values: CDR1 KGHSH, CDR2 LQKENI. Trimming removed 2 bases from V and 1 base from J; junction bases left unmatched: 5. The CDR3 loop reads CASSPETSGVSYNEQFF. Written as DNA, the CDR3 is TGTGCCAGCTCACCAGAAACTAGCGGGGTGTCCTACAATGAGCAGTTCTTC. Looking up the rest from reference TRBV18 and TRBJ2-1 gives the full variable domain: NAGVMQNPRHLVRRRGQEARLRCSPMKGHSHVYWYRQLPEEGLKFMVYLQKENIIDESGMPKERFSAEFPKEGPSILRIQQVVRGDSAAYFCASSPETSGVSYNEQFFGPGTRLTVL.

The chain has TRBV29-1 and TRBJ1-5; maybe TRBD1 (6 bases). The germline V gene encodes CDR1 SQVTM and CDR2 ANQGSEA. V was cut by 5 bases and J by 2 bases, with 10 bases left in between. The CDR3 spans 13 residues. CDR3 DNA: TGCAGCGTTCTATCAGGGGGCAATCAGCCCCAGCATTTT. This translates into CSVLSGGNQPQHF.

This clonotype was counted a few times. The chain joins TRBV20-1 to TRBJ1-1; 9 bases fit TRBD1. V shed 0 bases and J 6 bases; nucleotides not matched to a gene: 5. This CDR3 comprises 14 residues. The germline V gene has CDR1 DFQATT and CDR2 SNEGSKA (reference sequence). The CDR3, as DNA: TGCAGTGCTAGAGATCCCGGGACAGGGCCTGAAGCTTTCTTT. Residues: CSARDPGTGPEAFF.

V usage is TRBV6-2 or TRBV6-3 and J usage is TRBJ2-1, with TRBD2 matching over 11 bases. CDR1 is MNHEY and CDR2 is SVGEGT in the germline V gene. CDR3 length: 16 amino acids. The J segment lost 6 bases and the V segment lost 6 bases, leaving 10 bases of the junction unmatched. For the CDR3, the DNA is TGTGCCAGCAGCCGCCTACTAGCGGGAGAGAGCAATGAGCAGTTCTTC. Amino acids: CASSRLLAGESNEQFF.

This clonotype was picked up a small number of times. The chain is built from TRBV18 and TRBJ2-7, with 8 nucleotides matching TRBD2. The V and J ends lost 2 bases and 3 bases, in that order; junction bases with no gene match: 6. The germline CDR1 and CDR2 sequences are KGHSH and LQKENI. The CDR3 spans 15 residues. As DNA, the CDR3 is TGTGCCAGCTCACCAGGAAGCGGGAGAATCTACGAGCAGTACTTC. This encodes CASSPGSGRIYEQYF.

The V gene is TRBV25-1, the J gene TRBJ1-2; D unresolved. CDR1 is MGHDK and CDR2 is SYGVNS in the germline V gene. Between the trimmed V and J ends, which lost 9 bases and 6 bases, there was a span of 20 bases. CDR3 length: 14 amino acids. CDR3 in amino acids: CASRENINVDGYTF. The DNA for the CDR3 is TGTGCCAGTCGGGAGAACATCAACGTTGATGGCTACACCTTC.

The chain is built from TRBV5-1 and TRBJ2-6; possible D gene TRBD1, 6 bases. CDR3 length equals 16 residues. The V gene's germline CDR1 is SGHRS and CDR2 YFSETQ. Trimming took off 8 bases at V and 0 bases at J, with 15 bases between the two ends. The CDR3 DNA sequence: TGCGCCAGTTCCGAGACAGGCATCTCTGGGGCCAACGTCCTGACTTTC. Translating gives CASSETGISGANVLTF.